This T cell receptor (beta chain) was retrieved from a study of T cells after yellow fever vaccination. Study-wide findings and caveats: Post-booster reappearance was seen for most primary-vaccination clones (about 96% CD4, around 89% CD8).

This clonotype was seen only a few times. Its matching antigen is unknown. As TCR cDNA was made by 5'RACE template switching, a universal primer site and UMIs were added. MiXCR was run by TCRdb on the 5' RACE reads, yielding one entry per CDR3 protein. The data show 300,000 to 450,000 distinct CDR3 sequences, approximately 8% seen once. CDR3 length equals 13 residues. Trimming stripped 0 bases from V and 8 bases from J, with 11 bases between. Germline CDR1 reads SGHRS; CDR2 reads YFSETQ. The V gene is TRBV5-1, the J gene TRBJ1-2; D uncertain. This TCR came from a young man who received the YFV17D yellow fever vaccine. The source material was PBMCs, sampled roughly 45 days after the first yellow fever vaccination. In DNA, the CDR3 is TGCGCCAGCAGCTTGGAAGGGCAGGCGGGCTACACCTTC. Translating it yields CASSLEGQAGYTF.